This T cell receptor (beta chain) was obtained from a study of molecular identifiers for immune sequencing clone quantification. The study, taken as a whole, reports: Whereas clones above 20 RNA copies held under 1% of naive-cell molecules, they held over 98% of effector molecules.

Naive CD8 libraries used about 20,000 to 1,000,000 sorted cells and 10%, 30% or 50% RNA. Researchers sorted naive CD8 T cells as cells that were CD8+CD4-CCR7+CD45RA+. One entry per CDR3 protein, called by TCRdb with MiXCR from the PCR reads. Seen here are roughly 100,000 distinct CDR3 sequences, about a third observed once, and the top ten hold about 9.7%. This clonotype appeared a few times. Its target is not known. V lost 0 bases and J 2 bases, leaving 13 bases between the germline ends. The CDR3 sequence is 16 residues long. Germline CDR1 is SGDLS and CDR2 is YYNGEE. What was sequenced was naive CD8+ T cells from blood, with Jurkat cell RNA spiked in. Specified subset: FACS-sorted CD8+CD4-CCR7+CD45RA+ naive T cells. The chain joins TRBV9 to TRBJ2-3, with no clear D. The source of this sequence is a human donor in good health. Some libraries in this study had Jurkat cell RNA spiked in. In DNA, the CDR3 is TGTGCCAGCAGCGTAGCTAATGGCGGTCCCACAGATACGCAGTATTTT. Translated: CASSVANGGPTDTQYF.